The present TCR beta chain was sequenced within a study of blood T cell repertoires in COVID-19. CDR1 and CDR2 (germline): SQVTM, ANQGSEA. V shed 1 base and J shed 7 bases, with 16 bases lying between them. This CDR3 is built from 14 residues. Data came from immunoSEQ multiplex PCR; TCRdb stores just in-frame clones and leaves some out. Of approximately 100,000 clones in the sample, under 85% were seen once. Sequenced: peripheral blood. The V call is TRBV29-1, the J call TRBJ1-2; D is perhaps TRBD1 (6 bases). The sequence came from a human donor in a cohort sampled during active COVID-19. The CDR3 loop is CSVEGQQGVSGYTF. CDR3 in DNA: TGCAGCGTTGAAGGTCAACAGGGTGTTAGTGGCTACACCTTC.